A selection of T cell receptor beta chains follows, all from one sample in a study of blood T cells in healthy people across ages. TCRdb re-derived calls from the 5' RACE reads in MiXCR, one entry per CDR3 protein. The table records about 570,000 distinct CDR3 sequences, 25% to 30% of them present only once. The sample taken for sequencing was blood. These receptors were collected from a woman in her seventies in good health. Each CDR3 is given with its conserved first and last residue. D genes are given only for firm matches. Part of the rows lack a size; the others show once, few, many or a class for expanded clones.

J	V	size	length	D	CDR3	DNA
TRBJ2-5	TRBV6-5	few	14	NA	CASSYLGASKTQYF	TGTGCCAGCAGTTATTTGGGGGCTTCTAAGACCCAGTACTTC
TRBJ1-1	TRBV5-1	NA	14	NA	CASSLAQQESEAFF	TGCGCCAGCAGCTTGGCCCAACAGGAAAGTGAAGCTTTCTTT
TRBJ2-5	TRBV28	NA	12	TRBD2	CASNRLGGVLFF	TGTGCCAGCAACCGTCTTGGGGGGGTACTGTTCTTC
TRBJ2-3	TRBV11-1	NA	13	NA	CASSLGRPDTQYF	TGTGCCAGCAGCTTGGGGCGGCCAGATACGCAGTATTTT
TRBJ2-3	TRBV29-1	NA	15	NA	CSVRGLGLSTDTQYF	TGCAGCGTTAGAGGGTTAGGACTTAGCACAGATACGCAGTATTTT
TRBJ2-5	TRBV11-3	NA	18	NA	CASSLESFSRAHQETQYF	TGTGCCAGCAGCTTAGAGTCCTTCAGTAGGGCGCACCAAGAGACCCAGTACTTC
TRBJ2-5	TRBV6-6	NA	15	NA	CASSFRGAEVETQYF	TGTGCCAGCAGTTTTAGGGGGGCCGAGGTTGAGACCCAGTACTTC
TRBJ1-4	TRBV11-2	NA	15	NA	CASSFSFVGFEKLFF	TGTGCCAGCAGCTTTTCATTCGTAGGGTTTGAAAAACTGTTTTTT
TRBJ2-7	TRBV6-1	few	16	NA	CASSRDFDRSSYEQYF	TGTGCCAGCAGCCGGGACTTCGACCGTAGCTCCTACGAGCAGTACTTC
TRBJ2-3	TRBV10-3	NA	15	TRBD1	CAISTYRGLTDTQYF	TGTGCCATCAGTACCTACAGGGGCCTCACAGATACGCAGTATTTT
TRBJ2-7	TRBV3-1	NA	14	TRBD2	CASSQVGLGGEQYF	TGTGCCAGCAGCCAAGTGGGACTAGGGGGCGAGCAGTACTTC
TRBJ2-3	TRBV7-2	NA	16	NA	CASSLEWTSWGDTQYF	TGTGCCAGCAGCCTAGAGTGGACCTCCTGGGGAGATACGCAGTATTTT
TRBJ2-7	TRBV9	NA	16	TRBD2	CASSPHSAGGRNEQYF	TGTGCCAGCAGCCCTCATTCCGCGGGGGGACGTAACGAGCAGTACTTC